This T cell receptor beta chain was documented in a study of brain T cells in children with intractable seizures. Overall study findings and caveats: Viral specificity was inferred only from CDR3 similarity; HCMV serostatus was unknown. Absence of clones before surgery may stem from lower sequencing depth.

Trimming cost V 0 bases and J 1 base, with 7 bases left between them. Germline CDR1 SGDLS, CDR2 YYNGEE. This CDR3 is built from 14 residues. A note on this clone: The target antigen is unknown.

Clones were read by immunoSEQ multiplex PCR, and TCRdb kept only the in-frame ones, dropping some. This table has hundreds of thousands of clones, about 93% appearing once. The sample's time point: blood from clinic visit 5 months post-surgery; TSC patient then seizure free. At least one anti-epileptic drug was given before surgery. The TCR sequence derives from a boy in the first two years of life with tuberous sclerosis and intractable seizures. The rearrangement uses TRBV9 and TRBJ1-2; a weak D match, TRBD1 (5 bases). The starting material was peripheral blood, obtained approximately 5 months after surgery. CDR3 in amino acids: CASSVDDSNYGYTF. CDR3 coding DNA: TGTGCCAGCAGCGTAGATGACAGTAACTATGGCTACACCTTC.